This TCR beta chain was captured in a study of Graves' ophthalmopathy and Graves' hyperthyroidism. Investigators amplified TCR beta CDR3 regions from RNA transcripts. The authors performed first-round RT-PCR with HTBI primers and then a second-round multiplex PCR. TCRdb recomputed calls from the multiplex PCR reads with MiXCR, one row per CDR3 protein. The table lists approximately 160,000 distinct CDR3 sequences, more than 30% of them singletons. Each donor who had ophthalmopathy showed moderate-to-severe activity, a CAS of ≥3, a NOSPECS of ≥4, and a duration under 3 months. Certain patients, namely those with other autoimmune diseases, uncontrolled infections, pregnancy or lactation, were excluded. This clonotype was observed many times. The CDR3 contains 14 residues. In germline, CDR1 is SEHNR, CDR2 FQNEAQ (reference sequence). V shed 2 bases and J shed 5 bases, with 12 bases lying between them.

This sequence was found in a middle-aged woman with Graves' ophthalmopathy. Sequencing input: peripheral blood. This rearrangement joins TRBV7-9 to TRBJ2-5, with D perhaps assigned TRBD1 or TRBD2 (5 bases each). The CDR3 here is CASSLLRGPETQYF. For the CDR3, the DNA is TGTGCCAGCAGCTTATTGAGGGGCCCGGAGACCCAGTACTTC.